This is a list of T cell receptor beta chains from one sample in a study of T cell responses to AZD1222 COVID-19 vaccine. Here immunoSEQ multiplex PCR was the method, and the copy in TCRdb shows in-frame clones only, minus some. The sample lists some 180,000 clones, 85% to 95% seen once, with over 1% in the top ten. Sequencing was performed on peripheral blood, taken on day 0 of AZD1222 vaccination. These receptors came from an adult in good health. The CDR3 runs from the conserved cysteine through the conserved F or W. D genes are given only for firm matches. Size values are once, few and many counts, or a class for expanded clones, and some rows have none.

length,D,size,V,J,DNA,CDR3
15,.,.,TRBV5-1,TRBJ1-5,TGCGCCAGCAGCTTGGGGCCCGGGAGCAATCAGCCCCAGCATTTT,CASSLGPGSNQPQHF
15,TRBD1,once,TRBV13,TRBJ1-6,TGTGCCAGCAGCTTAGCCGGGACAGGGATTTCACCCCTCCACTTT,CASSLAGTGISPLHF
14,.,.,TRBV20-1,TRBJ2-5,TGCAGTGCTAGTAGTGGGGGGGCCGAAGAGACCCAGTACTTC,CSASSGGAEETQYF
15,.,once,TRBV3-1/TRBV3-2,TRBJ1-5,TGTGCCAGCAGCCAAGATTTCGGGATTGATCAGCCCCAGCATTTT,CASSQDFGIDQPQHF
20,.,.,TRBV3-1/TRBV3-2,TRBJ1-1,TGTGCCAGCAGCCGATTCTCCATGGGGGGCAGACGCACGAGGAACACTGAAGCTTTCTTT,CASSRFSMGGRRTRNTEAFF
14,.,.,TRBV6-1,TRBJ1-6,TGTGCCAGCAGTGAATCCGGGAGAGATTCACCCCTCCACTTT,CASSESGRDSPLHF
14,.,.,TRBV4-2,TRBJ1-3,TGTGCCAGCAGCCAAGATGGCCGGGCGGACACCATATATTTT,CASSQDGRADTIYF
15,TRBD2,.,TRBV7-9,TRBJ2-1,TGTGCCAGCAGCCCACGACTAGCGGGGGGTAATGAGCAGTTCTTC,CASSPRLAGGNEQFF
15,.,.,TRBV21-1,TRBJ1-1,TGTGCCAGCAGCGGATGGACAGGGTTTAGGACTGAAGCTTTCTTT,CASSGWTGFRTEAFF
13,.,.,TRBV21-1,TRBJ2-5,TGTGCAGTAAGCGTCGGGGGGTCCGAGACCCAGTACTTC,CAVSVGGSETQYF
14,.,.,TRBV7-9,TRBJ1-1,TGTGCCAGCAGCTTATTTGGGGACCACACTGAAGCTTTCTTT,CASSLFGDHTEAFF
13,.,.,TRBV28,TRBJ1-5,TGTGCCAGCATGGTGTCCGGGGGTCAGCCCCAGCATTTT,CASMVSGGQPQHF
16,.,.,TRBV6-2/TRBV6-3,TRBJ2-7,TGTGCCAGCAGTGCAAGGCCGAGACAGCTCCTCTACGAGCAGTACTTC,CASSARPRQLLYEQYF
11,.,.,TRBV2,TRBJ1-2,TGTGCCAGCCGCCCGAACTATGGCTACACCTTC,CASRPNYGYTF
13,.,.,TRBV19,TRBJ1-5,TGTGCCAGTATAGGGGAGGGCTTCCAGCCCCAGCATTTT,CASIGEGFQPQHF
14,TRBD1,few,TRBV3-1/TRBV3-2,TRBJ2-2,TGTGCCAGCAGCCGGACAGGGGGAAACGGGGAGCTGTTTTTT,CASSRTGGNGELFF
18,.,.,TRBV11-2,TRBJ1-3,TGTGCCAGCAGCTTAGCGCTGGCACAGCGGAGAACTGGAAACACCATATATTTT,CASSLALAQRRTGNTIYF
14,.,.,TRBV6-5,TRBJ1-1,TGTGCCAGCAGCTGGGGCGGTTTGAACACTGAAGCTTTCTTT,CASSWGGLNTEAFF
16,.,.,TRBV28,TRBJ2-5,TGTGCCAGCAGTTTAGGTTTAGTGGGCAGGGAGGCGACCCAGTACTTC,CASSLGLVGREATQYF
16,.,.,TRBV18,TRBJ1-1,TGTGCCAGCTCACTGAGGGCGTTGGGGCTGAACACTGAAGCTTTCTTT,CASSLRALGLNTEAFF